This TCR beta chain comes out of a study of T cells after yellow fever vaccination. About the research overall: SMART-Seq v4 Ultra Low Input handled preparation of low-cell-number fractions. Study findings and constraints: FACS-sorted repertoires could contain abundant clonotypes contaminating from the bulk population. Post-booster repertoires contained most primary-vaccination clones again (approximately 97% CD4, roughly 91% CD8).

This clonotype was detected ten times or more. Its matching antigen is unknown. 5'RACE template switching produced TCR cDNA carrying a universal primer site and UMIs. TCRdb reanalysed the 5' RACE reads using MiXCR and keeps one entry per CDR3 protein. The sample has about 340,000 distinct CDR3 sequences, 8.7% seen once. Germline loops: CDR1 DFQATT, CDR2 SNEGSKA (reference sequence). The length of the CDR3 is 15 residues. V lost 6 bases and J 2 bases, leaving 19 bases between the germline ends. The chain links TRBV20-1 to TRBJ2-5, with D perhaps assigned TRBD1 or TRBD2 (5 bases each). The sequence came from a man aged 18 to 29 who received the YFV17D yellow fever vaccine. The sequencing here drew on PBMCs, taken on the day of the first yellow fever vaccination. In nucleotides, the CDR3 is TGCAGTGCACGCAAACCCGGGGCTCGACAAGAGACCCAGTACTTC. It codes for CSARKPGARQETQYF.